This TCR beta chain was sequenced during a study of tumor and adjacent non-tumor tissue in lung cancer. Study as a whole: Each sample yielded roughly 4.2 million productive TCRbeta reads on average.

Three rounds of nested PCR, following a modified ARM-PCR protocol, produced the TCRbeta library. Each CDR3 protein is one row after TCRdb ran MiXCR on the multiplex PCR reads. The profile shows approximately 120,000 distinct CDR3 sequences, roughly 73% of them singletons. The template was RNA from unsorted bulk tissue. Trimming removed 7 bases from V and 3 bases from J; junction bases left unmatched: 6. This CDR3 comprises 13 residues. Germline V gene lookup returns CDR1 SQVTM and CDR2 ANQGSEA. Input material: lung tumor tissue. This TCR derives from a woman aged 55-69 years with non-small cell lung cancer. The rearrangement joins TRBV29-1 to TRBJ2-1, with 7 bases that match TRBD2. CDR3 nucleotides: TGCAGCGCTGAGGGAGGGGTCTACAATGAGCAGTTCTTC. Its protein product is CSAEGGVYNEQFF.